These 30 T cell receptor beta chains originate from one sample sequenced in a study of vaccination and CD4 T cells after COVID-19. The treatment: 10-day PBMC culture with coronavirus spike peptide pools or control peptides (ViraFEST assay). Sequencing of DNA taken from cultured CD4+ T cells relied on the Oncomine TCR Beta short-read assay. A single record per CDR3 protein comes from TCRdb applying MiXCR to the PCR reads. This repertoire shows around 12,000 distinct CDR3 sequences, over 70% found once; its top ten account for approximately 11%. Their antigens remain unidentified. Sample: CD4+ T cells from blood, cultured in vitro. All receptors derive from a human donor who had recovered from COVID-19.

The rearrangement joins TRBV28 to TRBJ1-1, with D perhaps matching TRBD1 (5 bases). V shed 10 bases and J shed 6 bases, with 15 bases lying between them. This CDR3 comprises 12 residues. The germline V gene encodes CDR1 MDHEN and CDR2 SYDVKM. Written as DNA, the CDR3 is TGTGCCATCAAACCGGGGGGGTCTGAAGCTTTCTTT. Translating gives CAIKPGGSEAFF.

The gene calls are TRBV5-7 and TRBJ1-5; TRBD1 is a possible D gene (6 bases). TRBV5-7 is given ORF status, its function remaining uncertain. The CDR3 is 17 residues long. Trimming removed 7 bases at V and 3 bases at J, with 23 bases between. The chain's CDR3 is CASSHRYYTGYNQPQHF. CDR3 coding DNA: TGTGCCAGCTCACACCGATACTATACAGGGTACAATCAGCCCCAGCATTTT.

Only one count was recorded for this clonotype. The rearrangement uses TRBV28 and TRBJ2-2; 7 bases are a match to TRBD1. The ends lost 6 bases at V and 7 bases at J; junction bases unmatched: 17. The CDR3 is 17 amino acids. Germline-derived CDR1 and CDR2 are MDHEN and SYDVKM. The CDR3 reads CASSLGGANVGHGELFF. The DNA for the CDR3 is TGTGCCAGCAGCTTAGGGGGCGCTAATGTGGGACACGGGGAGCTGTTTTTT.

This sequence joins TRBV5-1 and TRBJ1-1; maybe TRBD1 (6 bases). Germline lookup yields CDR1 SGHRS and CDR2 YFSETQ. The CDR3 loop spans 13 amino acids. The germline V and J ends were trimmed by 0 bases and 10 bases, with 13 bases remaining between them. Here the CDR3 reads CASSLAGTGLAFF. CDR3 sequence (DNA): TGCGCCAGCAGCTTGGCCGGAACAGGGCTAGCTTTCTTT.

The rearrangement links TRBV6-2 or TRBV6-3 to TRBJ2-5; 7 positions match TRBD2. Germline-derived CDR1 and CDR2 are MNHEY and SVGEGT. V shed 6 bases and J 2 bases; nucleotides not matched to a gene: 3. The CDR3 runs to 13 residues. DNA of the CDR3: TGTGCCAGCAGGCCTAGCGGACAAGAGACCCAGTACTTC. Translation: CASRPSGQETQYF.

The gene calls are TRBV5-4 and TRBJ1-1, with a weak D call TRBD1 (5 bases). CDR1 and CDR2 from the germline V gene are SGHNT and YYREEE (reference sequence). The CDR3 extends over 13 amino acids. The germline V and J ends were trimmed by 5 bases and 5 bases, with 13 bases remaining between them. Here the CDR3 reads CASRRIPGTEAFF. DNA for the CDR3: TGTGCCAGCAGACGGATACCAGGGACTGAAGCTTTCTTT. The full variable domain, its missing parts supplied by reference TRBV5-4 and TRBJ1-1, is ETGVTQSPTHLIKTRGQQVTLRCSSQSGHNTVSWYQQALGQGPQFIFQYYREEENGRGNFPPRFSGLQFPNYSSELNVNALELDDSALYLCASRRIPGTEAFFGQGTRLTVV.

The chain couples TRBV6-4 to TRBJ1-5, with D hard to call. The CDR3 is made up of 14 amino acids. From germline, CDR1 is MRHNA and CDR2 SNTAGT. V gave up 7 bases and J gave up 0 bases, with 10 bases separating them. The CDR3 reads CASMTWGSNQPQHF. The CDR3 bases are TGTGCCAGCATGACCTGGGGTAGCAATCAGCCCCAGCATTTT.

V is TRBV19 and J is TRBJ1-1; D unclear. From germline, CDR1 is LNHDA and CDR2 SQIVND (reference sequence). The CDR3 sequence is 13 residues long. V lost 3 bases and J 1 base, leaving 6 bases between the germline ends. CDR3 coding DNA: TGTGCCAGTAGTATTCGACAGAACACTGAAGCTTTCTTT. This gives the protein CASSIRQNTEAFF.

The chain uses TRBV15 and TRBJ1-2, with no clear D. Germline lookup yields CDR1 LNHNV and CDR2 YYDKDF (reference sequence). The CDR3 consists of 15 residues. V dropped 0 bases and J dropped 5 bases, with 13 bases sitting between them. CDR3 coding DNA: TGTGCCACCAGCAGAGAGACATCATCCCCTTATGGCTACACCTTC. Protein sequence: CATSRETSSPYGYTF.

This sequence joins TRBV6-1 and TRBJ2-2, with D unresolved. CDR1 MNHNS and CDR2 SASEGT come from the germline V gene. The V end was cut by 4 bases, the J end by 0 bases, with 12 bases between. The CDR3 contains 16 residues. The CDR3 loop is CASSGSRFANTGELFF. DNA of the CDR3: TGTGCCAGCAGTGGGTCTAGGTTCGCGAACACCGGGGAGCTGTTTTTT.

The chain has TRBV5-6 and TRBJ1-6; D not certain. The CDR3 contains 12 residues. Trimming shortened V by 4 bases and J by 8 bases, and 7 bases separated the two germline ends. Looked up from germline, CDR1 is SGHDT and CDR2 is YYEEEE. The chain's CDR3 is CASSPQDSPLHF. CDR3 coding DNA: TGTGCCAGCAGCCCCCAGGATTCACCCCTCCACTTT. Full variable domain (missing parts from reference TRBV5-6 and TRBJ1-6): DAGVTQSPTHLIKTRGQQVTLRCSPKSGHDTVSWYQQALGQGPQFIFQYYEEEERQRGNFPDRFSGHQFPNYSSELNVNALLLGDSALYLCASSPQDSPLHFGNGTRLTVT.

The chain has TRBV12-3 or TRBV12-4 and TRBJ1-6; TRBD1 matches at 9 bases. V dropped 3 bases and J dropped 7; count of bases not matched to a gene: 7. This CDR3 comprises 16 residues. CDR3 bases: TGTGCCAGCAGTTTCCTTAGGGGACAGGGAAATTCACCCCTCCACTTT. It yields the protein CASSFLRGQGNSPLHF.

The gene calls are TRBV27 and TRBJ1-5; TRBD1 matches 7 bases. The ends lost 4 bases at V and 5 bases at J; junction bases unmatched: 5. The CDR3 runs to 14 residues. Germline CDR1 is MNHEY and CDR2 is SMNVEV (reference sequence). CDR3: CASSWTGPDQPQHF. In DNA form, the CDR3 reads TGTGCCAGCAGTTGGACAGGCCCCGATCAGCCCCAGCATTTT.

V and J are TRBV27 and TRBJ1-5; weak D call: TRBD1 (5 bases). The germline gives CDR1 MNHEY, CDR2 SMNVEV (reference sequence). This CDR3 is 13 amino acids long. Trimming took 8 bases from V and 4 from J, leaving 12 bases between them. CDR3 DNA sequence: TGTGCCAGCGCCGTCGGGGGAAATCAGCCCCAGCATTTT. Translating gives CASAVGGNQPQHF.

The CDR3 DNA follows: TGCGGGGGACTTCAAGAGACCCAGTACTTC. It codes for CGGLQETQYF. This chain uses TRBV20-1 with TRBJ2-5; maybe TRBD2 (6 bases). This CDR3 has 10 amino acids. Germline V gene data show CDR1 as DFQATT and CDR2 as SNEGSKA (reference sequence).

This clonotype was recorded only once. The J gene is TRBJ1-1, the V gene TRBV6-1; D is uncertain. Germline V gene sequence: CDR1 MNHNS, CDR2 SASEGT. CDR3 length equals 15 residues. V dropped 5 bases and J dropped 6 bases, with 19 bases sitting between them. CDR3 region: CASSPGGTAVPEAFF. DNA of the CDR3: TGTGCCAGCAGTCCCGGCGGCACGGCGGTTCCTGAAGCTTTCTTT.

The chain joins TRBV20-1 to TRBJ1-2; 7 bases align to TRBD1. The CDR3 extends over 14 amino acids. After removal of 3 bases from V and 2 bases from J, the junction contained 6 bases not matched to a gene. Germline V gene sequence: CDR1 DFQATT, CDR2 SNEGSKA (reference sequence). CDR3 sequence reads: CSASMGQRNYGYTF. The CDR3 nucleotides read TGCAGTGCTAGTATGGGACAGCGGAACTATGGCTACACCTTC.

This clonotype occurred once. The CDR3 nucleotides read TGTGCCAGCAGTTCCAAACCTCGGACAGGGACCGGAGATACGCAGTATTTT. Translating gives CASSSKPRTGTGDTQYF. The V call is TRBV27, the J call TRBJ2-3; 8 bases fit TRBD1. Germline lookup yields CDR1 MNHEY and CDR2 SMNVEV (reference sequence). V lost 4 bases, J lost 5 bases, and 14 bases stayed unmatched. CDR3 length: 17 amino acids.

The chain couples TRBV27 to TRBJ1-6; 7 bases are shared with TRBD1. This CDR3 has 16 amino acids. Germline CDR1 is MNHEY and CDR2 is SMNVEV (reference sequence). V gave up 5 bases and J gave up 8 bases; unmatched junction bases: 12. The CDR3 here is CASSLVPTGRDSPLHF. The DNA of the CDR3 is TGTGCCAGCAGTCTGGTCCCGACAGGGCGGGATTCACCCCTCCACTTT.

This clonotype occurred a few times. V usage is TRBV6-1 and J usage is TRBJ1-5; D may be TRBD1 (6 bases). The length of the CDR3 is 16 residues. The germline V gene encodes CDR1 MNHNS and CDR2 SASEGT. V lost 7 bases, J lost 3 bases, and 19 bases lay in between. DNA of the CDR3: TGTGCCAGCACAAGGGAGCGTGGACAGATCAATCAGCCCCAGCATTTT. Protein product: CASTRERGQINQPQHF.

The rearrangement uses TRBV5-1 and TRBJ2-5; D remains unclear. The CDR3 consists of 13 residues. Trimming shortened V by 1 base and J by 2 bases, and 6 bases separated the two germline ends. Germline V lookup: CDR1 SGHRS, CDR2 YFSETQ. The DNA for the CDR3 is TGCGCCAGCAGCTTGACTCCACAAGAGACCCAGTACTTC. Translated, it gives CASSLTPQETQYF.

This chain links TRBV20-1 with TRBJ1-4; D unclear. The CDR3 has 13 amino acids. Germline V gene sequence: CDR1 DFQATT, CDR2 SNEGSKA (reference sequence). The germline V and J ends were trimmed by 6 bases and 0 bases, with 8 bases remaining between them. DNA for the CDR3: TGCAGTGCCTTTTACGCAACTAATGAAAAACTGTTTTTT. Translating it yields CSAFYATNEKLFF.

The V gene is TRBV12-3 or TRBV12-4, the J gene TRBJ2-2; 9 bases are shared with TRBD2. This CDR3 contains 15 residues. V lost 5 bases to trimming and J lost 4 bases; unmatched junction nucleotides: 5. The CDR3 DNA follows: TGTGCCAGCAGTCCAGGGACTAGCTCCACCGGGGAGCTGTTTTTT. This codes for CASSPGTSSTGELFF.

CDR3 protein: CASRTPGPQTGYTF. CDR3 sequence (DNA): TGTGCCAGCAGAACCCCGGGTCCTCAAACAGGCTACACCTTC. The chain uses TRBV28 and TRBJ1-2; D ambiguous. Deletions cut 6 bases from V and 8 bases from J, with 19 bases between. The germline gives CDR1 MDHEN, CDR2 SYDVKM. The CDR3 extends over 14 amino acids.

The chain is built from TRBV6-2 or TRBV6-3 and TRBJ1-5, with unresolved D. Germline CDR1 is MNHEY and CDR2 is SVGEGT. This CDR3 region has 13 residues. Trimming left V 6 bases short and J 7 bases short, with 13 bases between. CDR3 residues: CASSISHGQPQHF. The CDR3 region has the DNA TGTGCCAGCAGCATTAGTCACGGACAGCCCCAGCATTTT.

The chain couples TRBV20-1 to TRBJ1-5; D remains ambiguous. V lost 3 bases and J 6 bases, leaving 9 bases between the germline ends. Germline CDR1 DFQATT, CDR2 SNEGSKA (reference sequence). The CDR3 runs 12 residues. This chain's CDR3 is CSASRLGQPQHF. DNA of the CDR3: TGCAGTGCTAGCAGGTTAGGTCAGCCCCAGCATTTT.

This clonotype was seen a few times. The chain links TRBV30 to TRBJ2-7, with D possibly TRBD2 on 7 matching bases. The CDR3 length is 17 residues. Germline V lookup: CDR1 GTSNPN, CDR2 SVGIG (reference sequence). V lost 2 bases to trimming and J lost 3 bases, with 23 bases between them. CDR3 sequence (DNA): TGTGCCTGGAGTTTAAGCGGGGACAACTCCCTATACTACGAGCAGTACTTC. It encodes CAWSLSGDNSLYYEQYF.

This rearrangement joins TRBV14 to TRBJ2-4; 8 bases map to TRBD1. Germline assignment: CDR1 SGHDN and CDR2 FVKESK. The trim removed 3 bases at V and 1 base at J, leaving 5 bases unmatched. The CDR3 runs to 16 residues. CDR3 coding DNA: TGTGCCAGCAGCCAGCATGGACAGGGCGCCAAAAACATTCAGTACTTC. This gives the protein CASSQHGQGAKNIQYF. Variable domain in full (rest from reference TRBV14 and TRBJ2-4): EAGVTQFPSHSVIEKGQTVTLRCDPISGHDNLYWYRRVMGKEIKFLLHFVKESKQDESGMPNNRFLAERTGGTYSTLKVQPAELEDSGVYFCASSQHGQGAKNIQYFGAGTRLSVL.

The chain has TRBV18 and TRBJ1-5, with D unclear. Germline assignment: CDR1 KGHSH and CDR2 LQKENI. Trimming removed 3 bases from V and 7 bases from J, with 16 bases in between. The CDR3 contains 15 residues. Here the CDR3 DNA reads TGTGCCAGCTCACCCTCATCGGGGTCAGAGCAGCCCCAGCATTTT. This codes for CASSPSSGSEQPQHF.

This chain connects TRBV24-1 to TRBJ1-2; TRBD1 might be the D (5 bases). The length of the CDR3 is 14 residues. Germline V CDR1 and CDR2: KGHDR, SFDVKD. Trimming took off 5 bases at V and 0 bases at J, with 9 bases between the two ends. The CDR3 DNA reads TGTGCCACCAGTGGTCAGGGAGCTAACTATGGCTACACCTTC. Its translation is CATSGQGANYGYTF.